Shown below are 13 T cell receptor beta chains from a single sample sequenced in a study of cytomegalovirus exposure and HLA in healthy donors. Vbeta (60) and Jbeta (13) primers were used in the PCR. Assay: immunoSEQ multiplex PCR; the TCRdb copy retains only in-frame clones and omits some. The sample includes about 200,000 clones, 70% to 90% of them seen just once. Sequencing was performed on PBMCs. The source is a man aged 25-40 years in good health and CMV-seronegative.

V usage is TRBV6-1 and J usage is TRBJ1-5; D is ambiguous. The germline V gene encodes CDR1 MNHNS and CDR2 SASEGT. The V end lost 1 base, the J end lost 6 bases, and 7 bases lay between the germline ends. This CDR3 has 13 residues. The CDR3 bases are TGTGCCAGCAGTGAAGTGAGGGTTCAGCCCCAGCATTTT. Its translation: CASSEVRVQPQHF.

The chain couples TRBV2 to TRBJ2-1, with 8 bases that match TRBD2. The CDR3 consists of 16 residues. V shed 5 bases and J 6 bases; nucleotides not matched to a gene: 12. Germline V lookup: CDR1 SNHLY, CDR2 FYNNEI. In nucleotides, the CDR3 is TGTGCCAGCAGTCCCGGGACTAGGCCGAAGGGCAATGAGCAGTTCTTC. This translates into CASSPGTRPKGNEQFF. Supplemented by reference TRBV2 and TRBJ2-1, the full variable domain reads EPEVTQTPSHQVTQMGQEVILRCVPISNHLYFYWYRQILGQKVEFLVSFYNNEISEKSEIFDDQFSVERPDGSNFTLKIRSTKLEDSAMYFCASSPGTRPKGNEQFFGPGTRLTVL.

The V and J genes are TRBV28 and TRBJ2-4; TRBD1 matches at 10 bases. This CDR3 comprises 15 residues. J lost 13 bases, V lost 4 bases, and 13 bases had no gene match. Germline lookup yields CDR1 MDHEN and CDR2 SYDVKM. This chain's CDR3 is CASSSGTGVQGAQYF. CDR3 sequence (DNA): TGTGCCAGCAGTTCCGGGACAGGGGTCCAAGGGGCCCAGTACTTC. Looking up the rest from reference TRBV28 and TRBJ2-4 gives the full variable domain: DVKVTQSSRYLVKRTGEKVFLECVQDMDHENMFWYRQDPGLGLRLIYFSYDVKMKEKGDIPEGYSVSREKKERFSLILESASTNQTSMYLCASSSGTGVQGAQYFGAGTRLSVL.

The CDR3 DNA sequence: TGTGCCAGCAGCGTAGAAGCCATGGAGTACGAGCAGTACTTC. Protein: CASSVEAMEYEQYF. The V call is TRBV9, the J call TRBJ2-7; no firm D call. CDR1 SGDLS and CDR2 YYNGEE come from the germline V gene. The CDR3 covers 14 residues. With 0 bases removed from V and 4 bases from J, the gap between germline ends came to 11 bases.

The CDR3 protein is CASSLSAGTNTEAFF. CDR3 coding DNA: TGCGCCAGCAGCTTAAGCGCGGGAACGAACACTGAAGCTTTCTTT. The chain carries TRBV5-1 and TRBJ1-1; the D is unclear. Trimming cost V 2 bases and J 1 base, with 12 bases left between them. The CDR3 is made up of 15 amino acids. In germline, CDR1 is SGHRS, CDR2 YFSETQ.

This chain connects TRBV11-2 to TRBJ1-5; no clear D. The ends were cut back, 0 bases at V and 7 bases at J, with 10 bases in the middle. Per the germline V gene, CDR1 is SGHAT and CDR2 is FQNNGV. This CDR3 region has 14 residues. CDR3 nucleotides: TGTGCCAGCAGCTTAGATGGGAGTCCCCAGCCCCAGCATTTT. Translation: CASSLDGSPQPQHF.

This clone has just a few counts. The V gene is TRBV18, the J gene TRBJ1-1, with 8 bases fitting TRBD1. The trim removed 1 base at V and 3 bases at J, leaving 1 base unmatched. The CDR3 is 14 residues long. CDR1 and CDR2 (germline): KGHSH, LQKENI. CDR3 region: CASSPLGQDTEAFF. Written as DNA, the CDR3 is TGTGCCAGCTCACCACTGGGACAGGACACTGAAGCTTTCTTT.

The chain is built from TRBV6-5 and TRBJ1-1, with D perhaps TRBD1 (5 bases). The CDR3 is made up of 14 amino acids. The V end was cut by 3 bases, the J end by 4 bases, with 12 bases between. Germline values: CDR1 MNHEY, CDR2 SVGAGI. The CDR3 loop is CASSYPGGSTEAFF. The CDR3 DNA reads TGTGCCAGCAGTTATCCGGGGGGGAGCACTGAAGCTTTCTTT.

The chain carries TRBV28 and TRBJ2-7, with TRBD1 matching over 8 bases. V lost 5 bases and J lost 6; bases outside the gene matches: 12. In germline, CDR1 is MDHEN, CDR2 SYDVKM. This CDR3 is 15 amino acids long. CDR3 sequence reads: CASSQRQGISSEQYF. The CDR3 DNA sequence: TGTGCCAGCAGTCAACGACAGGGGATATCTTCCGAGCAGTACTTC.

The CDR3 DNA reads TGTGCCAGCAGTTACTCGAGAGGGTCCTATGGCTACACCTTC. Amino acid sequence: CASSYSRGSYGYTF. This rearrangement joins TRBV6-5 to TRBJ1-2; D unclear. V was pared by 0 bases and J by 4 bases, with 9 bases between. Germline values: CDR1 MNHEY, CDR2 SVGAGI. This CDR3 is built from 14 residues.

The J gene is TRBJ2-7, the V gene TRBV19; 7 bases align to TRBD1. Trimming took 0 bases from V and 4 from J; bases not matched to a gene: 12. Germline V gene sequence: CDR1 LNHDA, CDR2 SQIVND (reference sequence). The CDR3 totals 17 residues. The CDR3 reads CASSIDASRDSFYEQYF. The CDR3 nucleotides read TGTGCCAGTAGTATAGATGCCAGCCGGGACAGCTTTTACGAGCAGTACTTC. The whole variable domain, filled in from reference TRBV19 and TRBJ2-7, reads DGGITQSPKYLFRKEGQNVTLSCEQNLNHDAMYWYRQDPGQGLRLIYYSQIVNDFQKGDIAEGYSVSREKKESFPLTVTSAQKNPTAFYLCASSIDASRDSFYEQYFGPGTRLTVT.

The chain recombines TRBV19 with TRBJ2-1; the D is unclear. V lost 3 bases and J 0 bases, leaving 9 bases between the germline ends. The germline CDR1 and CDR2 sequences are LNHDA and SQIVND (reference sequence). The CDR3 sequence is 15 residues long. CDR3 loop: CASSISGYSYNEQFF. CDR3 nucleotides: TGTGCCAGTAGTATTTCGGGTTACTCCTACAATGAGCAGTTCTTC.

The J gene is TRBJ1-1, the V gene TRBV6-5, with 7 bases fitting TRBD1. The germline CDR1 and CDR2 sequences are MNHEY and SVGAGI. The CDR3 runs 13 residues. The ends lost 1 base at V and 11 bases at J; junction bases unmatched: 7. CDR3 protein: CASSYWGGTEAFF. CDR3 DNA sequence: TGTGCCAGCAGTTACTGGGGCGGGACAGAGGCTTTCTTT.